The 13 T cell receptor beta chains presented below share a single source sample, sequenced in a study of blood T cell repertoires in COVID-19. Generated by immunoSEQ multiplex PCR, the TCRdb table keeps only in-frame clones and is missing some. Among around 170,000 clones, roughly four fifths were seen once, and the ten largest hold 6.5% to 8.5%. Material for sequencing was peripheral blood. These receptors were collected from a woman aged 70-85 years with COVID-19, enrolled during active disease.

This chain connects TRBV11-2 to TRBJ2-1; 8 bases agree with TRBD2. The CDR3 extends over 16 amino acids. CDR1 is SGHAT, CDR2 FQNNGV, per germline. The junction had 11 bases not matched to a gene; V was cut back by 7 bases and J by 3 bases. As DNA, the CDR3 is TGTGCCAGCACCTCCGGGAGTCTAGCGGGCTACAATGAGCAGTTCTTC. Amino acids: CASTSGSLAGYNEQFF.

This chain connects TRBV7-2 to TRBJ2-3; D may be TRBD2 (5 bases). The CDR3 extends over 15 amino acids. CDR1 is SGHTA and CDR2 is FQGNSA in the germline V gene. V was trimmed by 5 bases and J by 3 bases, leaving 15 bases between them. CDR3 region: CASSGRTGRTDTQYF. The CDR3 nucleotides read TGTGCCAGCAGCGGTAGGACTGGGCGAACAGATACGCAGTATTTT.

The chain carries TRBV28 and TRBJ2-7; 10 bases match TRBD2. Germline CDR1 and CDR2: MDHEN and SYDVKM. CDR3 length equals 16 residues. Trimming removed 4 bases from V and 3 bases from J; junction bases left unmatched: 9. The CDR3 DNA is TGTGCCAGCAGTTCCGCGGCTAGCGGGAGTGGCTACGAGCAGTACTTC. Amino acids: CASSSAASGSGYEQYF.

As regards this clone: Other DNA sequences in the sample encode the same CDR3. The chain couples TRBV2 to TRBJ2-7, with D tentatively TRBD2 (6 bases). The germline gives CDR1 SNHLY, CDR2 FYNNEI. CDR3 size: 12 residues. Trimming left V 6 bases short and J 3 bases short, with 9 bases between. CDR3 sequence reads: CASRGGGYEQYF. For the CDR3, the DNA is TGTGCCAGCAGGGGAGGTGGCTACGAGCAGTACTTC. The full variable domain, rest sourced from reference TRBV2 and TRBJ2-7, is EPEVTQTPSHQVTQMGQEVILRCVPISNHLYFYWYRQILGQKVEFLVSFYNNEISEKSEIFDDQFSVERPDGSNFTLKIRSTKLEDSAMYFCASRGGGYEQYFGPGTRLTVT.

The CDR3 nucleotides are TGTGCCACCAGTGCGGCTAGCGGGAATTTAGATACGCAGTATTTT. Protein: CATSAASGNLDTQYF. The rearrangement uses TRBV24-1 and TRBJ2-3, with 9 bases aligning to TRBD2. CDR1 KGHDR and CDR2 SFDVKD come from the germline V gene. This CDR3 region has 15 residues. The J segment lost 5 bases and the V segment lost 5 bases, leaving 7 bases of the junction unmatched.

The J gene is TRBJ1-2, the V gene TRBV4-3, with D perhaps matching TRBD1 (6 bases). This CDR3 has 16 amino acids. Germline V gene lookup returns CDR1 LGHNA and CDR2 YSLEER. V was trimmed by 0 bases and J by 3 bases, leaving 14 bases between them. The CDR3 DNA reads as TGCGCCAGCAGCCAAGATCACGACAGGATGTACTATGGCTACACCTTC. It yields the protein CASSQDHDRMYYGYTF.

The V and J genes are TRBV6-2 or TRBV6-3 and TRBJ2-1, with 8 bases that match TRBD2. The CDR3 is 17 amino acids. V was pared by 5 bases and J by 4 bases, with 13 bases of the junction left unmatched. Germline V gives CDR1 MNHEY, CDR2 SVGEGT. CDR3 in amino acids: CASSARTTSGEYNEQFF. The CDR3 DNA follows: TGTGCCAGCAGTGCTCGTACAACTAGCGGAGAATACAATGAGCAGTTCTTC.

The V and J genes are TRBV10-2 and TRBJ1-1; 7 nucleotides match TRBD1. Germline assignment: CDR1 WSHSY and CDR2 SAAADI. Germline trimming cut 6 bases from V and 0 bases from J; bases unmatched to any gene: 4. CDR3 size: 14 residues. The CDR3 sequence is CASRGQDLNTEAFF. As DNA, the CDR3 is TGCGCCAGCAGAGGACAGGACCTGAACACTGAAGCTTTCTTT.

In this sample, this clone turned up once. This chain links TRBV24-1 with TRBJ2-1, with D possibly TRBD1 on 7 matching bases. CDR3 length: 17 amino acids. Germline lookup yields CDR1 KGHDR and CDR2 SFDVKD. V gave up 4 bases and J gave up 4 bases, with 19 bases separating them. The CDR3 DNA sequence: TGTGCCACCAGTGACCAGGGGGGACAGCGCCCTTACAATGAGCAGTTCTTC. Its translation: CATSDQGGQRPYNEQFF.

V gene TRBV30 combines with J gene TRBJ1-1; 8 bases map to TRBD1. CDR1 is GTSNPN and CDR2 is SVGIG in the germline V gene (reference sequence). The CDR3 consists of 13 residues. V lost 8 bases and J lost 3; bases outside the gene matches: 8. In DNA, the CDR3 is TGTGCCGGGCAGGGGGCGAGGGACACTGAAGCTTTCTTT. This gives the protein CAGQGARDTEAFF.

This chain connects TRBV10-3 to TRBJ2-7, with 9 nucleotides matching TRBD2. Looked up from germline, CDR1 is ENHRY and CDR2 is SYGVKD. This CDR3 comprises 17 residues. The J segment lost 3 bases and the V segment lost 3 bases, leaving 12 bases of the junction unmatched. CDR3 coding DNA: TGTGCCATCAGTGAAAATAGCGGGAGTTCCGACCTCTACGAGCAGTACTTC. Protein: CAISENSGSSDLYEQYF.

V and J are TRBV11-2 and TRBJ2-3, with 10 bases lining up with TRBD1. Per the germline V gene, CDR1 is SGHAT and CDR2 is FQNNGV. The CDR3 extends over 15 amino acids. Unmatched junction bases numbered 9, after V lost 4 bases and J lost 8 bases. The DNA for the CDR3 is TGTGCCAGCAGCTCCGGGACAGGGGCGGCGGGTACGCAGTATTTT. It encodes CASSSGTGAAGTQYF. Full variable domain (outside the CDR3, taken from reference TRBV11-2 and TRBJ2-3): EAGVAQSPRYKIIEKRQSVAFWCNPISGHATLYWYQQILGQGPKLLIQFQNNGVVDDSQLPKDRFSAERLKGVDSTLKIQPAKLEDSAVYLCASSSGTGAAGTQYFGPGTRLTVL.

The chain combines TRBV13 with TRBJ2-2, with D unresolved. V was cut by 3 bases and J by 1 base, with 9 bases left in between. Germline values: CDR1 PRHDT, CDR2 FYEKMQ (reference sequence). This CDR3 is 15 amino acids long. The CDR3 bases are TGTGCCAGCAGCTTGGAGACTTTGAACACCGGGGAGCTGTTTTTT. Its protein product is CASSLETLNTGELFF.